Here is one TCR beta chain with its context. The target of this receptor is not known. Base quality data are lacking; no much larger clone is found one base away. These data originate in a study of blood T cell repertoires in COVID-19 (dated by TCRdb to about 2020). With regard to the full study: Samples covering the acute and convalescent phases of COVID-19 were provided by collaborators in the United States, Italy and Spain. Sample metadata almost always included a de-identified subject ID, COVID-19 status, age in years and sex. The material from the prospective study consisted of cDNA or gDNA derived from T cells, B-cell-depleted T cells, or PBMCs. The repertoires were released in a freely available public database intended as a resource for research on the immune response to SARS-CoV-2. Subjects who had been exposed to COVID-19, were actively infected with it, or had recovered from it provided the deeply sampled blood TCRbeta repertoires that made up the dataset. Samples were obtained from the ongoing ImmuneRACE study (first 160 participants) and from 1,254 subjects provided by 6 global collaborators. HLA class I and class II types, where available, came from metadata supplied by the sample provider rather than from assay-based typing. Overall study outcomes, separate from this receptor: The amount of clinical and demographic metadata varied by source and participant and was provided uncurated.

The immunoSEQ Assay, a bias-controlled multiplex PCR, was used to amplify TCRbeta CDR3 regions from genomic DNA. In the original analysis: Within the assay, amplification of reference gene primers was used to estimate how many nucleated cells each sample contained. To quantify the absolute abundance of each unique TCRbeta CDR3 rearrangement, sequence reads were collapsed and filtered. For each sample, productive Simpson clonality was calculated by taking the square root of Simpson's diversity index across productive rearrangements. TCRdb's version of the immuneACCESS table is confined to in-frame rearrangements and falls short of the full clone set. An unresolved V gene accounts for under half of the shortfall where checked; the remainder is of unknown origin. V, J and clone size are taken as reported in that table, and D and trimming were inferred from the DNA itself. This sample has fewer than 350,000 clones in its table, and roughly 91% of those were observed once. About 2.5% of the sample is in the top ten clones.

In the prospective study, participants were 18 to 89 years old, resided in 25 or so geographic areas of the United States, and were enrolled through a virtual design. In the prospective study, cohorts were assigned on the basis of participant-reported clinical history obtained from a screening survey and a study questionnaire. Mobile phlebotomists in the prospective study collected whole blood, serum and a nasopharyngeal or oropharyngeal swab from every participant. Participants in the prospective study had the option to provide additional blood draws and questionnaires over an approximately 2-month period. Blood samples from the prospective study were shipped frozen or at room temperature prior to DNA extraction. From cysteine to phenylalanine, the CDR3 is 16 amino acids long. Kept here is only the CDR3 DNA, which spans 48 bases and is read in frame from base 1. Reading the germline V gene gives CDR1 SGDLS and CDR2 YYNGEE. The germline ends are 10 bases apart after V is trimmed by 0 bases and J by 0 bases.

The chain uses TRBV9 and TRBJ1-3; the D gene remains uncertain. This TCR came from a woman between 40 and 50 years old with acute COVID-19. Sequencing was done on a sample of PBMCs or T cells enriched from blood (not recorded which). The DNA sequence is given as TGTGCCAGCAGCGTAGCTCCAAACTTCTCTGGAAACACCATATATTTT. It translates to CASSVAPNFSGNTIYF. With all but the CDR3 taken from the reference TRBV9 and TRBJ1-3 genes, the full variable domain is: DSGVTQTPKHLITATGQRVTLRCSPRSGDLSVYWYQQSLDQGLQFLIQYYNGEERAKGNILERFSAQQFPDLHSELNLSSLELGDSALYFCASSVAPNFSGNTIYFGEGSWLTVV.